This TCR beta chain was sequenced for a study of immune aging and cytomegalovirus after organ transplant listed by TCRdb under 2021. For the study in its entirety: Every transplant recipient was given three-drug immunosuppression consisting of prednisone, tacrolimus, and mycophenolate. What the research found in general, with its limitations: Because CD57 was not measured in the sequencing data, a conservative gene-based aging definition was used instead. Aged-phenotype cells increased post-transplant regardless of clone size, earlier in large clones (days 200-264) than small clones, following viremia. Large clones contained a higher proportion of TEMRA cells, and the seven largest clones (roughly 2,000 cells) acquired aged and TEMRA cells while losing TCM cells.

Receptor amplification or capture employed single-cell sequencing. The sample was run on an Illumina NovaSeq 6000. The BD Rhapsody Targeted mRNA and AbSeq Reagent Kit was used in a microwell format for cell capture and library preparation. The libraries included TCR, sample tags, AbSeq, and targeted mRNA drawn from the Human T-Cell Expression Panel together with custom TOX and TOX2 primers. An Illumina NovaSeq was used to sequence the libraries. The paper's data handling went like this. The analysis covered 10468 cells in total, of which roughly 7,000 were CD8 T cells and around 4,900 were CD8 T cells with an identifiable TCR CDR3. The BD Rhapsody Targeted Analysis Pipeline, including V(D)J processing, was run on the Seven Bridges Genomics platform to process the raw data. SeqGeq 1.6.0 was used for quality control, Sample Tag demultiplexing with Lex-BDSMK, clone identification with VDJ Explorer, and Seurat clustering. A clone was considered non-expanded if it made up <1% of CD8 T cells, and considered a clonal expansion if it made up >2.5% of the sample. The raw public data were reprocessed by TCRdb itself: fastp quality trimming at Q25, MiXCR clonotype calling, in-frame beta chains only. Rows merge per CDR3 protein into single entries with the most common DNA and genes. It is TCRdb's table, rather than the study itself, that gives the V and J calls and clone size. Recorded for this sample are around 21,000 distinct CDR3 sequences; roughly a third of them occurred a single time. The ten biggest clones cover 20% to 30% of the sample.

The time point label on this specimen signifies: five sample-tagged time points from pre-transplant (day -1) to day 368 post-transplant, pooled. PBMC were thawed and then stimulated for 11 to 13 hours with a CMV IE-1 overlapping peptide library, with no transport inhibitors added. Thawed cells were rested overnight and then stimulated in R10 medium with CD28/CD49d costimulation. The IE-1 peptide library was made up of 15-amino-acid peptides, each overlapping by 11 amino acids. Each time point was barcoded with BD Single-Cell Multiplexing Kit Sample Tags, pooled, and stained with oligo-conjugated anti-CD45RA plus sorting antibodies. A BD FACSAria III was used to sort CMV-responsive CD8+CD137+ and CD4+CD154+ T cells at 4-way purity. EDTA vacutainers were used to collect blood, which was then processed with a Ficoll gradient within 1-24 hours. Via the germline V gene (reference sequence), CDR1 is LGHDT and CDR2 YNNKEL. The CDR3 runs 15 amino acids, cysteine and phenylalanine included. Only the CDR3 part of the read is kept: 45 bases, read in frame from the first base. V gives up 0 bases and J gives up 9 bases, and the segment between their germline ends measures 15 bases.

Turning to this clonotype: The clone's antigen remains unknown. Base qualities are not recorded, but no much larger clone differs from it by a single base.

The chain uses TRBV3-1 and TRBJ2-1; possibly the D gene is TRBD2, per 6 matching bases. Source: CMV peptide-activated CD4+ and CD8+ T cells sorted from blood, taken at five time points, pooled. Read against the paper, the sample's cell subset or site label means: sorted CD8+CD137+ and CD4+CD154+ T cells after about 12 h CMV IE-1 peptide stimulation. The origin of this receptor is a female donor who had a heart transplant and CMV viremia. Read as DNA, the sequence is TGTGCCAGCAGCCAAGATATGACTAGAGCAGCTGAGCAGTTCTTC. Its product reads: CASSQDMTRAAEQFF.